The clone carrying this T cell receptor (beta chain) is classed as medium-sized. Its specificity is not known. The data are from a study of PD-L1 blockade in urothelial cancer. Study-level information: Patients commenced atezolizumab around 2014, and it was given at 1,200 mg intravenously every 3 weeks. Whole-study findings and limits: A below-median TCR clonality in blood before treatment predicted better survival.

V lost 5 bases, J lost 1 base, and 6 bases stayed unmatched. This CDR3 has 16 residues. Germline V gives CDR1 SGHTA, CDR2 FQGNSA. Sequencing was performed with immunoSEQ multiplex PCR; in TCRdb, only in-frame clones are kept and a portion is missing. The table shows some 52,000 clones, with roughly 80% occurring only once. The TCR originated in a man in his 70s with urothelial cancer. This chain uses TRBV7-2 with TRBJ2-1; TRBD2 matches at 9 bases. The sample was PBMCs, taken around atezolizumab (anti-PD-L1) treatment. CDR3 residues: CASSRLAGKSYNEQFF. The CDR3 nucleotides are TGTGCCAGCAGCCGTCTAGCGGGGAAATCCTACAATGAGCAGTTCTTC.